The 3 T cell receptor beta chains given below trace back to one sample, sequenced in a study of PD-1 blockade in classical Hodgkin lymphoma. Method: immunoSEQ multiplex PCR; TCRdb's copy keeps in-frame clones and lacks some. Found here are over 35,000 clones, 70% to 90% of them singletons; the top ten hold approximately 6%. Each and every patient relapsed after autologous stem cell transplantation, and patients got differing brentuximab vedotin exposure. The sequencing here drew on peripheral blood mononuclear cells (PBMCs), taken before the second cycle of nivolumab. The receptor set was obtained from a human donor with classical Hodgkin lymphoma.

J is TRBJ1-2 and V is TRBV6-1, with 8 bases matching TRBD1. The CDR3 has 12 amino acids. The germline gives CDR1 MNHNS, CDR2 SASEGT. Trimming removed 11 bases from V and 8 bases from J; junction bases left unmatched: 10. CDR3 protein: CAVSDRVGGYTF. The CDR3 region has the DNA TGTGCCGTATCGGACAGGGTGGGAGGCTACACCTTC.

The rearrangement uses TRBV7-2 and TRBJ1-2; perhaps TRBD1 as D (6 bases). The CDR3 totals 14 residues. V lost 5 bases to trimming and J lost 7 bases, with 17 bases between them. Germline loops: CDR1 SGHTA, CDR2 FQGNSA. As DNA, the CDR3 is TGTGCCAGCAGCCCTCGCGGGGGCGCGGTTGGCTACACCTTC. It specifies CASSPRGGAVGYTF.

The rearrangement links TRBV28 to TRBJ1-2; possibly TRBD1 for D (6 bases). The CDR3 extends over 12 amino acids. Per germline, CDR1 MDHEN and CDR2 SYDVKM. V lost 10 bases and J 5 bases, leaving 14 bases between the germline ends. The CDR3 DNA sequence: TGTGCCATCCTTTCTGGACAGTATGGCTACACCTTC. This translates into CAILSGQYGYTF.